One sample yielded the 9 T cell receptor beta chains listed below, sequenced in a study of spatial heterogeneity in lung cancer. MiXCR was run by TCRdb on the 5' RACE reads, yielding one entry per CDR3 protein. This table holds about 7,900 distinct CDR3 sequences, 4% to 5% found once. Regarding time point: sample taken at primary tumor resection. No cells were sorted before sequencing. The whole RNA sequenced was extracted from tumor, nontumor lung or frozen PBMC. The sample in question was PBMCs, obtained at surgery. These receptors all come from a male donor with early-stage non-small cell lung cancer.

Ten or more counts support this clonotype. The library was built for alpha chains, so this beta chain is an off-target read and its size means little. The CDR3: CSARRDSSSYEQYF. CDR3 bases: TGCAGCGCACGCAGGGACTCCAGCTCCTACGAGCAGTACTTC. The V and J genes are TRBV29-1 and TRBJ2-7; weak D call: TRBD2 (6 bases). From germline, CDR1 is SQVTM and CDR2 ANQGSEA. The CDR3 runs 14 residues. V dropped 7 bases and J dropped 0 bases, with 16 bases sitting between them.

Details on this clonotype: The library was prepared for alpha chains; this beta chain is a stray read, so its frequency means little. The chain employs TRBV30 and TRBJ1-5; D unresolved. The CDR3 contains 12 residues. The germline CDR1 and CDR2 sequences are GTSNPN and SVGIG (reference sequence). Between the trimmed V and J ends, which lost 0 bases and 3 bases, there was a span of 3 bases. This CDR3 reads CAWSVTNQPQHF. The CDR3 region has the DNA TGTGCCTGGAGTGTAACCAATCAGCCCCAGCATTTT.

By sample fraction, this clonotype is medium-sized (0.01 to 0.1%). The library was built for alpha chains, so this beta chain is an off-target read and its size means little. The genes are TRBV7-9 and TRBJ1-1; no clear D. The CDR3 loop spans 11 amino acids. Trimming left V 5 bases short and J 10 bases short, with 11 bases between. Germline V CDR1 and CDR2: SEHNR, FQNEAQ (reference sequence). CDR3 protein: CASSQSGIAFF. The CDR3 DNA reads TGTGCCAGCAGCCAAAGTGGAATAGCTTTCTTT.

On this clonotype itself: The size of this beta chain means little, since it is a stray read in a library made for alpha chains. The V and J genes are TRBV6-1 and TRBJ2-7; possible D gene TRBD1, 6 bases. Germline CDR1 MNHNS, CDR2 SASEGT. This CDR3 contains 13 residues. V was cut by 3 bases and J by 7 bases, with 13 bases left in between. CDR3 loop: CASSDQGSREQYV. The CDR3 nucleotides read TGTGCCAGCAGTGATCAGGGGAGCAGGGAGCAGTACGTC.

By sample fraction, this clonotype is medium-sized. Because this beta chain is a stray read in a library intended to capture alpha chains, its abundance should not be given much weight. V gene TRBV5-1 combines with J gene TRBJ2-1, with 7 bases matching TRBD1. This CDR3 has 13 residues. J gave up 4 bases and V 3 bases, and 1 base lay outside the gene matches. The germline V gene has CDR1 SGHRS and CDR2 YFSETQ. The CDR3 loop reads CASSSGQYNEQFF. In DNA form, the CDR3 reads TGCGCCAGCAGCTCGGGACAGTACAATGAGCAGTTCTTC.

This clonotype was observed a handful of times. The size of this beta chain means little, since it is a stray read in a library made for alpha chains. This chain connects TRBV7-2 to TRBJ2-2, with a tentative D call TRBD1 (5 bases). The CDR3 contains 15 residues. Germline V gene lookup returns CDR1 SGHTA and CDR2 FQGNSA. V was trimmed by 1 base and J by 5 bases, leaving 11 bases between them. The CDR3, as DNA: TGTGCCAGCAGCTTAGACAGGTTGCCTACCGGGGAGCTGTTTTTT. It specifies CASSLDRLPTGELFF.

Remarks on this clonotype: Found in a library prepared for alpha chains, this beta chain is an off-target read, and its abundance has little meaning. V gene TRBV11-3 combines with J gene TRBJ2-2; TRBD2 aligns across 8 bases. The CDR3 contains 15 residues. Germline loops: CDR1 SGHNT, CDR2 YENEEA. The trim removed 5 bases at V and 7 bases at J, leaving 9 bases unmatched. CDR3 sequence: CASSPRGGQGGELFF. In DNA form, the CDR3 reads TGTGCCAGCAGCCCCCGGGGGGGCCAAGGCGGGGAGCTGTTTTTT.

As regards this clonotype: This beta chain turned up in a library designed for alpha chains; as an off-target read, its abundance says little. J is TRBJ2-3 and V is TRBV7-9, with D perhaps matching TRBD2 (6 bases). The CDR3 totals 13 residues. The germline V gene encodes CDR1 SEHNR and CDR2 FQNEAQ (reference sequence). Trimming shortened V by 0 bases and J by 8 bases, and 9 bases separated the two germline ends. CDR3 sequence (DNA): TGTGCCAGCAGCTTAGCGGAAGCGGGTACGCAGTATTTT. Amino acid sequence: CASSLAEAGTQYF.

This clonotype showed up many times. Found in a library prepared for alpha chains, this beta chain is an off-target read, and its abundance has little meaning. This chain connects TRBV5-1 to TRBJ1-1; D possibly corresponds to TRBD1 (6 bases). V lost 6 bases and J 0 bases, leaving 12 bases between the germline ends. The CDR3 spans 14 residues. Germline CDR1 and CDR2: SGHRS and YFSETQ. Written as DNA, the CDR3 is TGCGCCAGCAAAACAGGGACCATGAACACTGAAGCTTTCTTT. Translation: CASKTGTMNTEAFF.